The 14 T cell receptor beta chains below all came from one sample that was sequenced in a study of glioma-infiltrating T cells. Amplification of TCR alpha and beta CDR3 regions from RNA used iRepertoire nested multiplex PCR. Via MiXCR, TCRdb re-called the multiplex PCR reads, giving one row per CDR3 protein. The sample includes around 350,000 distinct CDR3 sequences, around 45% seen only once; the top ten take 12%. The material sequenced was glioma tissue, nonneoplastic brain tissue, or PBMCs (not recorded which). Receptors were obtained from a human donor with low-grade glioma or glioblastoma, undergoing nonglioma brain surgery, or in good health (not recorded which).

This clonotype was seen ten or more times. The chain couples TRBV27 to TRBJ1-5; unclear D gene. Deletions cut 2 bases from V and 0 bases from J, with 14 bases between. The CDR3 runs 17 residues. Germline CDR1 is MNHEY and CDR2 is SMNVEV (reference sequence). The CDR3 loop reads CASSLPHDSHSNQPQHF. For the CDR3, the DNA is TGTGCCAGCAGTTTACCCCATGACTCTCATAGCAATCAGCCCCAGCATTTT.

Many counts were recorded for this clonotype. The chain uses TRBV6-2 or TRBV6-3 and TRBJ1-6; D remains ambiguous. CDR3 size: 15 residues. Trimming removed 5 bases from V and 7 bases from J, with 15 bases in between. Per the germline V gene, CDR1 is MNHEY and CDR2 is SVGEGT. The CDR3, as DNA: TGTGCCAGCAGTCCCGGGCCTATGTGGAATTCACCCCTCCACTTT. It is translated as CASSPGPMWNSPLHF.

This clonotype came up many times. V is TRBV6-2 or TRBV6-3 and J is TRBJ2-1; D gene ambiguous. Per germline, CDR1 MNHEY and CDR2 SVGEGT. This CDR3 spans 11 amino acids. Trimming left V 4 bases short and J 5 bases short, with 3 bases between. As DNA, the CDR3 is TGTGCCAGCAGTTTGAACAATGAGCAGTTCTTC. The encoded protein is CASSLNNEQFF.

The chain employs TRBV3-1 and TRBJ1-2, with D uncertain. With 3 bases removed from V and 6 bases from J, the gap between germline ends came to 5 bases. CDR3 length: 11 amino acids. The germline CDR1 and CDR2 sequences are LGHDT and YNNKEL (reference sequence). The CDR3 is CASSQGNGYTF. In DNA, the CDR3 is TGTGCCAGCAGCCAGGGGAATGGCTACACCTTC.

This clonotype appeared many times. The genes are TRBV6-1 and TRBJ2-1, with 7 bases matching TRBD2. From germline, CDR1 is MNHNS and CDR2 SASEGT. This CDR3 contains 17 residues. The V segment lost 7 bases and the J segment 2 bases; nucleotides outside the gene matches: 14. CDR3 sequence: CASNPPGRLAAYNEQFF. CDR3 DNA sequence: TGTGCCAGCAATCCTCCCGGAAGGCTAGCGGCCTACAATGAGCAGTTCTTC.

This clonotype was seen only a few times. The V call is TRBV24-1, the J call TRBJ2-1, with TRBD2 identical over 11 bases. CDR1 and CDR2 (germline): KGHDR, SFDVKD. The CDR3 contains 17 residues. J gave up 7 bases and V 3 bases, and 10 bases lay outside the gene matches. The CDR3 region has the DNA TGTGCCACCAGTGATGTCGCCGGGACTAGCGGCCGGAATGAGCAGTTCTTC. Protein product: CATSDVAGTSGRNEQFF.

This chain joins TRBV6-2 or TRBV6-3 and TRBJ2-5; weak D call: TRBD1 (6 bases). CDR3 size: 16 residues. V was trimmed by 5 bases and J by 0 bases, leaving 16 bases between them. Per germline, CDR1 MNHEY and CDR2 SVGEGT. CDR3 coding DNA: TGTGCCAGCAGTACCCGGACAGTAGGGGACCAAGAGACCCAGTACTTC. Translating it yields CASSTRTVGDQETQYF.

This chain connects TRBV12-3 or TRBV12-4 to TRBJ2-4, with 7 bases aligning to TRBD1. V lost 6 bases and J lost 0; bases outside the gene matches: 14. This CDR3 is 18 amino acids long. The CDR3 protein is CASSPSWGQMLAKNIQYF. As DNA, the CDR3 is TGTGCCAGCAGCCCCTCATGGGGACAGATGCTAGCCAAAAACATTCAGTACTTC.

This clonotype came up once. The CDR3 sequence: CSARAAWRSNQPQHF. In DNA, the CDR3 is TGCAGTGCTAGAGCTGCCTGGCGGTCGAATCAGCCCCAGCATTTT. The chain carries TRBV20-1 and TRBJ1-5; no definite D call. Trimming removed 1 base from V and 4 bases from J, with 14 bases in between. CDR1 is DFQATT, CDR2 SNEGSKA, per germline (reference sequence). This CDR3 spans 15 amino acids.

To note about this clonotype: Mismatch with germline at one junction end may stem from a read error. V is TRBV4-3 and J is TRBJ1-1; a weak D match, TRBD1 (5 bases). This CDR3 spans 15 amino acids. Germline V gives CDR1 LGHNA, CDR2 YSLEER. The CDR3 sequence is CARSQSDRGDTEAFF. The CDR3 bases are TGCGCCAGAAGCCAGAGCGACAGAGGCGACACCGAAGCTTTCTTT.

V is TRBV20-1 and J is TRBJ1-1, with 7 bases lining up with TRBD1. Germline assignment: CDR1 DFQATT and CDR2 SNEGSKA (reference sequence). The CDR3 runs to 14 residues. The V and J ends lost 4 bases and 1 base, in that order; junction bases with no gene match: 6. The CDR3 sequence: CSAIRGTANTEAFF. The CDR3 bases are TGCAGTGCTATACGCGGGACAGCGAACACTGAAGCTTTCTTT.

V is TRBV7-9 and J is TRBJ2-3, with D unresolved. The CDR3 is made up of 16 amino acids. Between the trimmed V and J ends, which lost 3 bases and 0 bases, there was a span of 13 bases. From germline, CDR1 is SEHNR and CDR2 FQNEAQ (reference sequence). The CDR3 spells CASSFEQTSSTDTQYF. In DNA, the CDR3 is TGTGCCAGCAGCTTTGAACAAACCTCCAGCACAGATACGCAGTATTTT.

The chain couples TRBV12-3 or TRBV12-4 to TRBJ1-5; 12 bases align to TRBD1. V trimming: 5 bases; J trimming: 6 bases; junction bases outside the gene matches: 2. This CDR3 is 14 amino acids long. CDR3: CASSGTGGGQPQHF. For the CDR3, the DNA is TGTGCCAGCAGTGGGACAGGGGGCGGTCAGCCCCAGCATTTT.

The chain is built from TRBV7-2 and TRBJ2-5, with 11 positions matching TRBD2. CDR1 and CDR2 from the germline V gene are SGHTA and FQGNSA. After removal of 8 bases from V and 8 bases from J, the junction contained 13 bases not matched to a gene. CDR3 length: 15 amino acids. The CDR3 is CASGPELAGADTQYF. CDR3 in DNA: TGTGCCAGCGGCCCAGAACTAGCGGGAGCAGATACCCAGTACTTC. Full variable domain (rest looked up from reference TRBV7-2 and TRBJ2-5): GAGVSQSPSNKVTEKGKDVELRCDPISGHTALYWYRQSLGQGLEFLIYFQGNSAPDKSGLPSDRFSAERTGGSVSTLTIQRTQQEDSAVYLCASGPELAGADTQYFGPGTRLLVL.